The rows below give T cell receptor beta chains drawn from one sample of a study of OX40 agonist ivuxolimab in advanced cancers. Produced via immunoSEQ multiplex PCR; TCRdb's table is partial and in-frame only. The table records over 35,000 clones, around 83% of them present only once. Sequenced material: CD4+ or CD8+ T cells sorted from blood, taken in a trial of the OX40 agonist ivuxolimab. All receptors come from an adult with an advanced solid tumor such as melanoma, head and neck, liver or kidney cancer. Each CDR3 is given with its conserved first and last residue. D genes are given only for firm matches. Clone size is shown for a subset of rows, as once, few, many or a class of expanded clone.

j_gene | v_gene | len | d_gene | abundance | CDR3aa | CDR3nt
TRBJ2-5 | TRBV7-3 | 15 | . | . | CASSWSGLAGETQYF | TGTGCCAGCAGCTGGTCGGGGCTAGCTGGAGAGACCCAGTACTTC
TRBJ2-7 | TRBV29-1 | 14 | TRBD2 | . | CSVEGLAGSYEQYF | TGCAGCGTTGAAGGTCTAGCGGGATCCTACGAGCAGTACTTC
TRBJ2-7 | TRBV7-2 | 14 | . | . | CASSLTGVTYEQYF | TGTGCCAGCAGCTTAACGGGGGTCACCTACGAGCAGTACTTC
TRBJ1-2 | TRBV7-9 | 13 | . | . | CASSFGRIYGYTF | TGTGCCAGCAGCTTTGGCCGGATCTATGGCTACACCTTC
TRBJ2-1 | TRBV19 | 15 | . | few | CASSIMRGRYNEQFF | TGTGCCAGTAGTATTATGAGAGGGCGGTATAATGAGCAGTTCTTC
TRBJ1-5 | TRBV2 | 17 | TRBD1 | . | CASSEGAGGINNQPQHF | TGTGCCAGCAGTGAAGGAGCAGGGGGCATTAACAATCAGCCCCAGCATTTT
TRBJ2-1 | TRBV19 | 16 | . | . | CASSIGGLSSYNEQFF | TGTGCCAGTAGTATCGGGGGGCTATCATCCTACAATGAGCAGTTCTTC
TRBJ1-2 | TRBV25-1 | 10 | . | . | CASSSGGYTF | TGTGCCAGCAGTAGCGGGGGCTACACCTTC
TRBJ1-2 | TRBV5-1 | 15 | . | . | CASSFDPGDDYGYTF | TGCGCCAGCAGCTTCGACCCAGGGGATGACTATGGCTACACCTTC
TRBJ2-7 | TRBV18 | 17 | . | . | CASSRHAYPRDPYEQYF | TGTGCCAGCTCACGCCACGCTTATCCCAGGGATCCCTACGAGCAGTACTTC
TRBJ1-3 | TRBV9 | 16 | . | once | CASSVEAGTSGNTIYF | TGTGCCAGCAGCGTAGAGGCAGGGACCTCTGGAAACACCATATATTTT
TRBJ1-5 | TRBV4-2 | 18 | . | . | CASSQGHPAQYSNQPQHF | TGTGCCAGCAGCCAAGGACACCCGGCCCAATATAGCAATCAGCCCCAGCATTTT
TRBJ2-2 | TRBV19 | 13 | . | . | CASSPLQVGELFF | TGTGCCAGTAGTCCCCTCCAGGTCGGGGAGCTGTTTTTT
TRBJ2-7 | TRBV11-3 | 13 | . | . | CASSSDRFYEQYF | TGTGCCAGCAGCTCCGACAGGTTCTACGAGCAGTACTTC
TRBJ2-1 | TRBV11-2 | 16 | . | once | CASSLGGVSSYNEQFF | TGTGCCAGCAGCTTAGGAGGCGTGAGCTCCTACAATGAGCAGTTCTTC
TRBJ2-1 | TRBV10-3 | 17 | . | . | CAISEFGEKSSYNEQFF | TGTGCCATCAGTGAGTTCGGGGAGAAGAGCTCCTACAATGAGCAGTTCTTC
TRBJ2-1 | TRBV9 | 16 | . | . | CASSVEGEVTYNEQFF | TGTGCCAGCAGCGTAGAAGGGGAGGTCACCTACAATGAGCAGTTCTTC
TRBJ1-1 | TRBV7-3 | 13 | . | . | CASSPGGRTEAFF | TGTGCCAGCAGCCCGGGGGGGCGAACTGAAGCTTTCTTT
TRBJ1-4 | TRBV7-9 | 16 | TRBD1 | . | CASSSRDRLVPEKLFF | TGTGCCAGCAGCTCCAGGGACAGGCTCGTCCCCGAAAAACTGTTTTTT
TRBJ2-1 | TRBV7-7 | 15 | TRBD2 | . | CASSLSGGPFDEQFF | TGTGCCAGCAGCTTATCGGGGGGGCCCTTCGATGAGCAGTTCTTC
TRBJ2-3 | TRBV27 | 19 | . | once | CASSSPWEGPVGSTDTQYF | TGTGCCAGCAGTAGCCCTTGGGAAGGGCCCGTGGGGAGCACAGATACGCAGTATTTT
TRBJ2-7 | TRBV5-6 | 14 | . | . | CASSLSQGGYEQYF | TGTGCCAGCAGCTTGTCCCAGGGTGGGTACGAGCAGTACTTC
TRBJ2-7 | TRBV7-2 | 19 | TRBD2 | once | CASSFRGSSGRDNLYEQYF | TGTGCCAGCAGCTTCAGGGGCTCTAGCGGGAGGGATAACCTCTACGAGCAGTACTTC
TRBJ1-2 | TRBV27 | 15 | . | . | CASSTRQTPDPFYTF | TGTGCCAGCAGTACTCGACAGACCCCCGATCCTTTCTACACCTTC